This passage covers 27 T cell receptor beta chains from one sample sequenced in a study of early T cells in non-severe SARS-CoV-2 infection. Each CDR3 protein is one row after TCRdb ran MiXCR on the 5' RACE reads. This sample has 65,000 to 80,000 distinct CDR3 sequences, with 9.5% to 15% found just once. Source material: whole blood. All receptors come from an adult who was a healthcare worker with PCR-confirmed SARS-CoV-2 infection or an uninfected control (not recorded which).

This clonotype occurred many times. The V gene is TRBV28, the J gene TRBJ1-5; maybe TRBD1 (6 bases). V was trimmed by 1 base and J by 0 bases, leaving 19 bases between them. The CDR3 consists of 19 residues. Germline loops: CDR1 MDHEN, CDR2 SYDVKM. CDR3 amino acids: CASSLLGQPEGDSNQPQHF. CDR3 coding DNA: TGTGCCAGCAGTTTATTAGGACAGCCCGAGGGGGATAGCAATCAGCCCCAGCATTTT.

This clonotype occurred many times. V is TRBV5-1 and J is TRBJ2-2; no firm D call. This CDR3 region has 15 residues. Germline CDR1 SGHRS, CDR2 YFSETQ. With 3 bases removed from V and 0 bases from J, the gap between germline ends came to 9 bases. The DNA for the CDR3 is TGCGCCAGCAGCTCCCAGAAAACGAACACCGGGGAGCTGTTTTTT. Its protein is CASSSQKTNTGELFF. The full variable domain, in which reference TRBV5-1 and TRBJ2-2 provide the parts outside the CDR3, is KAGVTQTPRYLIKTRGQQVTLSCSPISGHRSVSWYQQTPGQGLQFLFEYFSETQRNKGNFPGRFSGRQFSNSRSEMNVSTLELGDSALYLCASSSQKTNTGELFFGEGSRLTVL.

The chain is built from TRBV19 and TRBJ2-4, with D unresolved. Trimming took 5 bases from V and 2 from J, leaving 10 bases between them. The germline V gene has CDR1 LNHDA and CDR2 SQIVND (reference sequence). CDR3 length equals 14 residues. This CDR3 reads CASSFGKTKNIQYF. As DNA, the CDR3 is TGTGCCAGTAGTTTTGGGAAGACCAAAAACATTCAGTACTTC.

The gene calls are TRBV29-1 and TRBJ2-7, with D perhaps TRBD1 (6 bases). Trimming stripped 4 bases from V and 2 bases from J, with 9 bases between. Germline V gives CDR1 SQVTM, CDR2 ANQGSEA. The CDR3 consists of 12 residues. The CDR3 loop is CSVARGTYEQYF. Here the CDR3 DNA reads TGCAGCGTTGCCAGGGGAACCTACGAGCAGTACTTC.

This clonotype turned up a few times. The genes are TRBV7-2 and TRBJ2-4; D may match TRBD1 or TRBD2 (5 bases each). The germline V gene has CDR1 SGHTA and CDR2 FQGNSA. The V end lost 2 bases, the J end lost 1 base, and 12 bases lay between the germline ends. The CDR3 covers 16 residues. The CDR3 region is CASSLTRGRAKNIQYF. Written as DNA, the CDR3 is TGTGCCAGCAGCTTAACTAGGGGCCGGGCCAAAAACATTCAGTACTTC.

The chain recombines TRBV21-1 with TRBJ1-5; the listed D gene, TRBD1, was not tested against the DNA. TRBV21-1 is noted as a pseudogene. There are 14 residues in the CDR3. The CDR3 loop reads CASSKGQGAQPQHF. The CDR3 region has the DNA TGTGCCAGCAGCAAGGGACAGGGCGCTCAGCCCCAGCATTTT.

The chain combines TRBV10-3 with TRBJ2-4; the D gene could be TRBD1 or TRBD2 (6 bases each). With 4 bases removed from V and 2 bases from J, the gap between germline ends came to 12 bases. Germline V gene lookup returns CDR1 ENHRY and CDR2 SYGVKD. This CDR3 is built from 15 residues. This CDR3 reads CAISGSGAPKNIQYF. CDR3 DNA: TGTGCCATCAGTGGATCGGGGGCCCCCAAAAACATTCAGTACTTC.

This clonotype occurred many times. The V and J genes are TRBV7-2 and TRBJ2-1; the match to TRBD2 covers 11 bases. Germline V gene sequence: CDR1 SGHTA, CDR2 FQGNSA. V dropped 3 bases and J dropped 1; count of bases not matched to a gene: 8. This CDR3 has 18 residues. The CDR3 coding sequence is TGTGCCAGCAGCTTTCAGCCTAGCGGGGGGTGGTCCTACAATGAGCAGTTCTTC. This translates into CASSFQPSGGWSYNEQFF.

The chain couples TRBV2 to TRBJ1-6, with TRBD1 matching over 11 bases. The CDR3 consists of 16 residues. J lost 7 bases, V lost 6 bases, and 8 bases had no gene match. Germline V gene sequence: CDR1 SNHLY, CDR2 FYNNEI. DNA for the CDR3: TGTGCCAGCAGAGATTACAGGACAGGGGGCAATTCACCCCTCCACTTT. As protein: CASRDYRTGGNSPLHF. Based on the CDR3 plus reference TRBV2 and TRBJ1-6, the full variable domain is EPEVTQTPSHQVTQMGQEVILRCVPISNHLYFYWYRQILGQKVEFLVSFYNNEISEKSEIFDDQFSVERPDGSNFTLKIRSTKLEDSAMYFCASRDYRTGGNSPLHFGNGTRLTVT.

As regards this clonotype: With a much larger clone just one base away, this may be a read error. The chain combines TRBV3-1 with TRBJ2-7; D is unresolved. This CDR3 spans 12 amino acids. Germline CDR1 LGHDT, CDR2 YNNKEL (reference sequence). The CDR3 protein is CVSSQSSYEQYF. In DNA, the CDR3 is TGTGTCAGCAGCCAGAGCTCCTACGAGCAGTACTTC.

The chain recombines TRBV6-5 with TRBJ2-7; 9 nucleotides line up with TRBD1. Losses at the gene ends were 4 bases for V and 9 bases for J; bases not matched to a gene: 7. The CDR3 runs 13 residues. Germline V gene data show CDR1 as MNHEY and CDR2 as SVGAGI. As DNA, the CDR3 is TGTGCCAGCAGTTTGGGGGACAGGGCTGTGCAGTACTTC. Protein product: CASSLGDRAVQYF.

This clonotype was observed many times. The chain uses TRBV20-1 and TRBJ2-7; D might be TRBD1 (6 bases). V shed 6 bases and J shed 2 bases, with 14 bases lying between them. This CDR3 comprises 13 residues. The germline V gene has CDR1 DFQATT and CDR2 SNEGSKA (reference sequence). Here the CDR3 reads CSAQGLETYEQYF. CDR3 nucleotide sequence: TGCAGTGCCCAGGGGCTAGAGACCTACGAGCAGTACTTC.

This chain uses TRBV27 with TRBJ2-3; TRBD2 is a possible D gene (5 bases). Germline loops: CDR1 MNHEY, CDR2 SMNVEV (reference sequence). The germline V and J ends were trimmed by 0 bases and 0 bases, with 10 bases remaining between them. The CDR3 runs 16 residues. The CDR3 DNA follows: TGTGCCAGCAGTTTATCGCAAGCGGTGAGCACAGATACGCAGTATTTT. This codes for CASSLSQAVSTDTQYF.

In DNA form, the CDR3 reads TGTGCCAGCAGCTTAGATGGACTAGCCCACAATGAGCAGTTCTTC. This translates into CASSLDGLAHNEQFF. The chain couples TRBV7-2 to TRBJ2-1, with 8 bases aligning to TRBD2. Trimming at V came to 1 base and at J to 5 bases, leaving 4 bases not matched to a gene. The CDR3 consists of 15 residues. CDR1 is SGHTA, CDR2 FQGNSA, per germline. Using reference TRBV7-2 and TRBJ2-1 for the parts outside the CDR3, the full variable domain is GAGVSQSPSNKVTEKGKDVELRCDPISGHTALYWYRQSLGQGLEFLIYFQGNSAPDKSGLPSDRFSAERTGGSVSTLTIQRTQQEDSAVYLCASSLDGLAHNEQFFGPGTRLTVL.

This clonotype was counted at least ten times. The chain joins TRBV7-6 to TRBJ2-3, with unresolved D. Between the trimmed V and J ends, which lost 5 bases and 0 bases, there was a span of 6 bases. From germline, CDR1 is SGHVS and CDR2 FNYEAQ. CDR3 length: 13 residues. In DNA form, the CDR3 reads TGTGCCAGCAGCCAATACAGCACAGATACGCAGTATTTT. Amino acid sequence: CASSQYSTDTQYF.

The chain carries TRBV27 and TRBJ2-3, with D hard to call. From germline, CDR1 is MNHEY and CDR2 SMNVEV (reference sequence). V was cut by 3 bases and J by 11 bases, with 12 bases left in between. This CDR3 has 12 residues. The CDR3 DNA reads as TGTGCCAGCAGTTTCGGGTCGCTGGTGCAGTATTTT. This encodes CASSFGSLVQYF.

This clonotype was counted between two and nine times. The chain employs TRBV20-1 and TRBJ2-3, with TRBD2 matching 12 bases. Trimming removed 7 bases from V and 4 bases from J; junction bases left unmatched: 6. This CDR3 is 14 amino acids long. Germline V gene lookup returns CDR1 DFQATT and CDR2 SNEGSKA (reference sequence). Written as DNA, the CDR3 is TGCAGTGTGAAGACTAGCGGGAGTGCAGATACGCAGTATTTT. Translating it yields CSVKTSGSADTQYF.

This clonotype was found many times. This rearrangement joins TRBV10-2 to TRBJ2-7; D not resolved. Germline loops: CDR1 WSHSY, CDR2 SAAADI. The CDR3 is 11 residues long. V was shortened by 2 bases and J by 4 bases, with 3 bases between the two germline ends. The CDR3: CASSEGYEQYF. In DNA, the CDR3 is TGCGCCAGCAGTGAGGGTTACGAGCAGTACTTC.

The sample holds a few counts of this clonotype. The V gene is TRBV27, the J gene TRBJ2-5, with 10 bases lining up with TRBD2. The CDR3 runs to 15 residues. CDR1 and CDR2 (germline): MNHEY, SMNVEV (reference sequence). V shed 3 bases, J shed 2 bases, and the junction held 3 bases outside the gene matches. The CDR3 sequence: CASSFLAGGQETQYF. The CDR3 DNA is TGTGCCAGCAGTTTTTTAGCGGGGGGACAAGAGACCCAGTACTTC.

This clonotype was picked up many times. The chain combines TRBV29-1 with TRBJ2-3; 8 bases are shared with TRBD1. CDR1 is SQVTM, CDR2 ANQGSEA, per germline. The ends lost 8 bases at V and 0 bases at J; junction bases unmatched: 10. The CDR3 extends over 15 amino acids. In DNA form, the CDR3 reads TGCAGCACCTGGCGGGACAGGCGTAGCACAGATACGCAGTATTTT. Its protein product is CSTWRDRRSTDTQYF.

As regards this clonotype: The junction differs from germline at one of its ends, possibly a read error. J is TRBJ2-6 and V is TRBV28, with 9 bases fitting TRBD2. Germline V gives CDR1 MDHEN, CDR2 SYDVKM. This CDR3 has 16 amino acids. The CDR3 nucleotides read TGTGCCAGCAGCCGGCCGGGGTCGACTAGCGGAACAGGTGTAGCTTTC. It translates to CASSRPGSTSGTGVAF.

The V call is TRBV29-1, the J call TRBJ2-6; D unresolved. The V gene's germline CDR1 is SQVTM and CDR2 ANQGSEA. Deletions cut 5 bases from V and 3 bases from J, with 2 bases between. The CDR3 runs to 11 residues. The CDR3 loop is CSVYGANVLTF. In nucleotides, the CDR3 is TGCAGCGTTTATGGGGCCAACGTCCTGACTTTC.

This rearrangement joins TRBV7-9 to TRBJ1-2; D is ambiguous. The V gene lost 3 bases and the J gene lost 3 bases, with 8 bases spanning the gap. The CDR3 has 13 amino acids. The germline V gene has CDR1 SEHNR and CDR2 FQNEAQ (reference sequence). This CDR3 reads CASSLVLDYGYTF. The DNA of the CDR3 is TGTGCCAGCAGCTTGGTACTCGACTATGGCTACACCTTC.

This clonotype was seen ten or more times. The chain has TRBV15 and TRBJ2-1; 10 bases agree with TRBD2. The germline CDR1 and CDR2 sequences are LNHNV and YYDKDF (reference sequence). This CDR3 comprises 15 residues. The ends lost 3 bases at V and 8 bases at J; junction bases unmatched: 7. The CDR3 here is CATSSSLAGVDEQFF. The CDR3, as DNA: TGTGCCACCAGCAGTTCCCTAGCGGGGGTTGATGAGCAGTTCTTC.

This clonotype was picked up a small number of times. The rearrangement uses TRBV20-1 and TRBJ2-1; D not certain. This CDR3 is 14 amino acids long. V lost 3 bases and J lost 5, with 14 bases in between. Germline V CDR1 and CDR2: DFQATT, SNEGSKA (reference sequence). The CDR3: CSASVAAAHNEQFF. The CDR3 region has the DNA TGCAGTGCTAGTGTGGCAGCCGCCCACAATGAGCAGTTCTTC.

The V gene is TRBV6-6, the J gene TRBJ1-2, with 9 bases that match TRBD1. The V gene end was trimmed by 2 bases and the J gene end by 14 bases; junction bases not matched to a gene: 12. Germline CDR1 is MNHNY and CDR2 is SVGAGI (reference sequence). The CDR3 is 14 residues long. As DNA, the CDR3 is TGTGCCAGCAGTTACGGGGGACAGGGAAATAGTCAAACCTTC. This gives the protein CASSYGGQGNSQTF.

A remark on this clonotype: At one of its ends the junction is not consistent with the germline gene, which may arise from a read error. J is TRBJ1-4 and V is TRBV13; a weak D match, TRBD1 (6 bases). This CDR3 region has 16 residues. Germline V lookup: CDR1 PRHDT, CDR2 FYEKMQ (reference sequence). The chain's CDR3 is CASSLGRDTTNEKLFF. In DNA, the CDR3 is TGTGCCAGCAGCTTAGGCCGGGACACGACTAACGAAAAACTGTTTTTT.